A selection of T cell receptor beta chains follows, all from one sample in a study of T cell responses to AZD1222 COVID-19 vaccine. Sequencing was performed with immunoSEQ multiplex PCR; in TCRdb, only in-frame clones are kept and a portion is missing. The table records around 150,000 clones, around 94% of them present only once. Source: peripheral blood, taken on day 0 of AZD1222 vaccination. The source of these receptors is an adult in good health. CDR3s leave out the opening cysteine and the closing phenylalanine or tryptophan. Each record gives: CDR3 protein, J gene, V gene, CDR3 length.

CDR3: ASKPAAGVIVNEQF
J: TRBJ2-1
V: TRBV19
length: 14

CDR3: ASSSPGALGSPLH
J: TRBJ1-6
V: TRBV28
length: 13

CDR3: ASSRAGDNSPLH
J: TRBJ1-6
V: TRBV11-2
length: 12

CDR3: ASSLLAGVTDTQY
J: TRBJ2-3
V: TRBV7-9
length: 13

CDR3: ASFPSLNSPLH
J: TRBJ1-6
V: TRBV28
length: 11

CDR3: ASSVDPPGGGNTIY
J: TRBJ1-3
V: TRBV2
length: 14

CDR3: ASSGDTARKLF
J: TRBJ1-4
V: TRBV2
length: 11

CDR3: ASSLVPSGSTDTQY
J: TRBJ2-3
V: TRBV11-2
length: 14

CDR3: ASTSDIAYNSPLH
J: TRBJ1-6
V: TRBV7-9
length: 13

CDR3: ASSLLQGSNYGYT
J: TRBJ1-2
V: TRBV4-1
length: 13

CDR3: ASSWSRRETQY
J: TRBJ2-5
V: TRBV5-1
length: 11

CDR3: ASSITGANVLT
J: TRBJ2-6
V: TRBV19
length: 11

CDR3: AWRDYRTLNTEAF
J: TRBJ1-1
V: TRBV30
length: 13

CDR3: ASSYGEDTQY
J: TRBJ2-3
V: TRBV6-5
length: 10

CDR3: SVPNGGLGKNIQY
J: TRBJ2-4
V: TRBV29-1
length: 13

CDR3: ASSQANTEAF
J: TRBJ1-1
V: TRBV28
length: 10

CDR3: ASKPRGSGNYGYT
J: TRBJ1-2
V: TRBV28
length: 13

CDR3: ASGLGVGGRTDTQY
J: TRBJ2-3
V: TRBV12-5
length: 14

CDR3: ASSKENNTEAF
J: TRBJ1-1
V: TRBV21-1
length: 11

CDR3: ASSFSRDPNQPQH
J: TRBJ1-5
V: TRBV27
length: 13

CDR3: ASSLGPYNYGYT
J: TRBJ1-2
V: TRBV7-2
length: 12

CDR3: ASSWTGQGRSYNEQF
J: TRBJ2-1
V: TRBV5-1
length: 15

CDR3: ASSPVDLGVAGYNEQF
J: TRBJ2-1
V: TRBV3-1/TRBV3-2
length: 16

CDR3: ASSPDRAGLGGTGELF
J: TRBJ2-2
V: TRBV18
length: 16

CDR3: ASSLTGGSDSPLH
J: TRBJ1-6
V: TRBV5-6
length: 13

CDR3: ASTSAAYYGYT
J: TRBJ1-2
V: TRBV28
length: 11

CDR3: ASSFSGGELF
J: TRBJ2-2
V: TRBV7-3
length: 10

CDR3: ASSPLSADTQY
J: TRBJ2-3
V: TRBV18
length: 11

CDR3: ASRGQSTDTQY
J: TRBJ2-3
V: TRBV7-9
length: 11

CDR3: ASSLGVSSNQPQH
J: TRBJ1-5
V: TRBV28
length: 13

CDR3: ASLLGETQY
J: TRBJ2-5
V: TRBV28
length: 9

CDR3: ASSPLNGDTDTQY
J: TRBJ2-3
V: TRBV7-9
length: 13

CDR3: ASSLSRGNGYT
J: TRBJ1-2
V: TRBV27
length: 11

CDR3: ASKVAGIHTGELF
J: TRBJ2-2
V: TRBV3-1/TRBV3-2
length: 13

CDR3: ASSQEVTTSEY
J: TRBJ2-3
V: TRBV3-1/TRBV3-2
length: 11

CDR3: ASSSPLRPQETQY
J: TRBJ2-5
V: TRBV6-5
length: 13

CDR3: ASSMGATNPVLT
J: TRBJ2-6
V: TRBV19
length: 12

CDR3: ASSVAEGDRSLDTQY
J: TRBJ2-3
V: TRBV9
length: 15

CDR3: ASSDSGAGKLF
J: TRBJ1-4
V: TRBV6-4
length: 11

CDR3: ASSRGLSDRGYT
J: TRBJ1-2
V: TRBV3-1/TRBV3-2
length: 12

CDR3: ASSFIRRTGDGTDTQY
J: TRBJ2-3
V: TRBV5-1
length: 16

CDR3: ASSQRDKNIQY
J: TRBJ2-4
V: TRBV4-1
length: 11

CDR3: ASSQGLAGGRSTDTQY
J: TRBJ2-3
V: TRBV5-4
length: 16

CDR3: ASRAEDTQY
J: TRBJ2-3
V: TRBV19
length: 9

CDR3: AWISAGEAF
J: TRBJ1-1
V: TRBV30
length: 9

CDR3: ASSLDREETQY
J: TRBJ2-5
V: TRBV7-6
length: 11

CDR3: ASSILGVAKNIQY
J: TRBJ2-4
V: TRBV19
length: 13

CDR3: ASSEGRLNTEAF
J: TRBJ1-1
V: TRBV6-6
length: 12

CDR3: ASSEKTVMISGNTIY
J: TRBJ1-3
V: TRBV6-1
length: 15

CDR3: ASSYESGEKLF
J: TRBJ1-4
V: TRBV6-5
length: 11

CDR3: ASSIFTGGGEKLF
J: TRBJ1-4
V: TRBV7-2
length: 13

CDR3: ASSSYRVKNTEAF
J: TRBJ1-1
V: TRBV7-9
length: 13